A single sample gave rise to the 26 T cell receptor beta chains below, sequenced in a study of post-analysis software for immune sequencing data. Whole-study results and caveats: Included in a set of a few TRBV segments more frequent in patients than controls were TRBV5-6, TRBV5-1 and TRBV20-1.

The TCR beta cDNA libraries carried unique molecular identifiers. Each CDR3 protein is one row after TCRdb ran MiXCR on the PCR reads. The repertoire holds around 700,000 distinct CDR3 sequences, with roughly three fifths as singletons. Antigens of these TCRs are unknown. Sequencing input: blood. The receptor source for this set is a girl aged 2-10 years with multiple sclerosis.

The V gene is TRBV7-2, the J gene TRBJ2-5, with TRBD2 matching 8 bases. CDR1 is SGHTA, CDR2 FQGNSA, per germline. Trimming took 1 base from V and 2 from J; bases not matched to a gene: 6. The CDR3 extends over 16 amino acids. CDR3 sequence: CASSLVASGPQETQYF. DNA for the CDR3: TGTGCCAGCAGCTTAGTGGCTAGCGGGCCGCAAGAGACCCAGTACTTC.

This clonotype has only one observation. The rearrangement uses TRBV7-3 and TRBJ2-1, with D possibly TRBD2 on 5 matching bases. The V and J ends lost 5 bases and 6 bases respectively, with 14 bases between them. The CDR3 consists of 14 residues. Germline lookup yields CDR1 SGHTA and CDR2 FQGTGA. CDR3 sequence: CASSNGLIPNEQFF. CDR3 nucleotides: TGTGCCAGCAGCAACGGACTGATTCCCAATGAGCAGTTCTTC.

The V call is TRBV7-2, the J call TRBJ2-5; D unresolved. The CDR3 covers 13 residues. Germline loops: CDR1 SGHTA, CDR2 FQGNSA. Trimming took off 5 bases at V and 7 bases at J, with 14 bases between the two ends. CDR3 DNA: TGTGCCAGCAGCCCTCTAAGGTCGGGGACCCAGTACTTC. Amino acids: CASSPLRSGTQYF.

As for this clonotype: At one end the junction does not follow the germline gene, possibly because of a read error. The rearrangement links TRBV28 to TRBJ2-5, with D perhaps TRBD1 or TRBD2 (6 bases each). The CDR3 has 14 amino acids. The germline gives CDR1 MDHEN, CDR2 SYDVKM. The chain's CDR3 is CASSSGAPQETRYF. The CDR3 DNA reads as TGTGCCAGCAGTTCGGGGGCGCCCCAAGAGACCCGGTACTTC.

This chain links TRBV27 with TRBJ1-2, with 7 bases that match TRBD1. V lost 4 bases and J lost 8; bases outside the gene matches: 10. This CDR3 has 14 amino acids. CDR1 MNHEY and CDR2 SMNVEV come from the germline V gene (reference sequence). The DNA of the CDR3 is TGTGCCAGCAGTTCGGACAGGTGGGGAAGAGGCTACACCTTC. The encoded protein is CASSSDRWGRGYTF.

CDR3 sequence reads: CASSQDPGIQFDVPYEQYF. In DNA, the CDR3 is TGTGCCAGCAGCCAAGATCCCGGGATCCAATTCGACGTTCCTTACGAGCAGTACTTC. V and J are TRBV3-1 and TRBJ2-7, with D possibly TRBD2 on 5 matching bases. Trimming shortened V by 0 bases and J by 4 bases, and 25 bases separated the two germline ends. There are 19 residues in the CDR3. The germline gives CDR1 LGHDT, CDR2 YNNKEL (reference sequence).

V and J are TRBV12-3 or TRBV12-4 and TRBJ2-5; the match to TRBD1 covers 7 bases. V lost 2 bases, J lost 4 bases, and 4 bases stayed unmatched. The CDR3 is 14 amino acids. For the CDR3, the DNA is TGTGCCAGCAGTTTAATGACAGGGAGAGAGACCCAGTACTTC. It translates to CASSLMTGRETQYF.

The chain couples TRBV4-1 to TRBJ1-2; D call uncertain. V was clipped by 2 bases and J by 6 bases, with 19 bases between them. Germline V gene lookup returns CDR1 MGHRA and CDR2 YSYEKL. The CDR3 is made up of 16 amino acids. The DNA of the CDR3 is TGCGCCAGCAGCCAACTAGGCCCCGTAGGACGGGATGGCTACACCTTC. Amino acids: CASSQLGPVGRDGYTF.

This chain links TRBV14 with TRBJ2-1; D not certain. Germline V gives CDR1 SGHDN, CDR2 FVKESK. The CDR3 spans 15 residues. Deletions cut 4 bases from V and 13 bases from J, with 23 bases between. CDR3 nucleotide sequence: TGTGCCAGCAGCCGTGGCAGACTCGGCCAAGAGACCCAGTTCTTC. Amino acids: CASSRGRLGQETQFF. The full variable domain, in which reference TRBV14 and TRBJ2-1 provide the parts outside the CDR3, is EAGVTQFPSHSVIEKGQTVTLRCDPISGHDNLYWYRRVMGKEIKFLLHFVKESKQDESGMPNNRFLAERTGGTYSTLKVQPAELEDSGVYFCASSRGRLGQETQFFGPGTRLTVL.

This rearrangement joins TRBV6-2 or TRBV6-3 to TRBJ2-1; D might be TRBD2 (7 bases). The CDR3 is 20 amino acids. The germline V and J ends were trimmed by 2 bases and 3 bases, with 26 bases remaining between them. The germline CDR1 and CDR2 sequences are MNHEY and SVGEGT. CDR3 bases: TGTGCCAGCAGTTACCTTCGACAGGTGGGGAGGGGGTGGGTCTACAATGAGCAGTTCTTC. It specifies CASSYLRQVGRGWVYNEQFF.

V gene TRBV10-3 combines with J gene TRBJ2-5; 9 nucleotides agree with TRBD2. Per germline, CDR1 ENHRY and CDR2 SYGVKD. V shed 10 bases, J shed 4 bases, and the junction held 13 bases outside the gene matches. The CDR3 consists of 15 residues. The CDR3 DNA reads TGTGCCACCACGAGGGAAGCGGGAGGACTAGAGACCCAGTACTTC. It translates to CATTREAGGLETQYF.

The chain uses TRBV5-1 and TRBJ2-7; 8 bases align to TRBD2. V was pared by 3 bases and J by 9 bases, with 8 bases of the junction left unmatched. This CDR3 region has 13 residues. CDR1 and CDR2 (germline): SGHRS, YFSETQ. DNA of the CDR3: TGCGCCAGCAGCTCGGACTACCGGGAGGGGCAGTACTTC. Its protein product is CASSSDYREGQYF.

The chain couples TRBV28 to TRBJ2-3; no definite D call. Trimming shortened V by 10 bases and J by 4 bases, and 12 bases separated the two germline ends. The CDR3 extends over 12 amino acids. CDR1 and CDR2 (germline): MDHEN, SYDVKM. CDR3 protein: CATELNPDTQYF. CDR3 nucleotide sequence: TGTGCCACCGAGCTGAACCCAGATACGCAGTATTTT.

The chain links TRBV6-2 or TRBV6-3 to TRBJ1-5; D is possibly TRBD1 (6 bases). The CDR3 extends over 15 amino acids. V lost 2 bases to trimming and J lost 4 bases, with 12 bases between them. Germline-derived CDR1 and CDR2 are MNHEY and SVGEGT. CDR3 in amino acids: CASSYEGQMNQPQHF. CDR3 coding DNA: TGTGCCAGCAGTTACGAGGGACAAATGAATCAGCCCCAGCATTTT.

The chain links TRBV7-9 to TRBJ1-1; 9 positions agree with TRBD1. The CDR3 extends over 14 amino acids. J was trimmed by 5 bases and V by 4 bases; bases with no gene match: 5. The V gene's germline CDR1 is SEHNR and CDR2 FQNEAQ (reference sequence). DNA for the CDR3: TGTGCCAGCAGCTGCAGACAGGGGGGGACTGAAGCTTTCTTT. Residues: CASSCRQGGTEAFF. Combining the CDR3 with reference TRBV7-9 and TRBJ1-1 gives the whole variable domain DTGVSQNPRHKITKRGQNVTFRCDPISEHNRLYWYRQTLGQGPEFLTYFQNEAQLEKSRLLSDRFSAERPKGSFSTLEIQRTEQGDSAMYLCASSCRQGGTEAFFGQGTRLTVV.

This chain joins TRBV29-1 and TRBJ2-6, with TRBD2 as a possible D gene (5 bases). The V end was cut by 3 bases, the J end by 1 base, with 10 bases between. Germline V lookup: CDR1 SQVTM, CDR2 ANQGSEA. The CDR3 runs 15 residues. The CDR3 nucleotides read TGCAGCGTTGATTTATGGGAGTCTGGGGCCAACGTCCTGACTTTC. The encoded protein is CSVDLWESGANVLTF.

V is TRBV15 and J is TRBJ2-5; possible D gene TRBD2, 5 bases. The CDR3 contains 15 residues. Germline V gene sequence: CDR1 LNHNV, CDR2 YYDKDF (reference sequence). Trimming pared 0 bases from V and 4 bases from J, leaving 12 bases between. CDR3 protein: CATSRDYHSGETQYF. CDR3 DNA: TGTGCCACCAGCAGAGATTATCACAGCGGAGAGACCCAGTACTTC.

This chain connects TRBV19 to TRBJ2-1; D call uncertain. V was trimmed by 2 bases and J by 13 bases, leaving 12 bases between them. The CDR3 covers 12 residues. The germline CDR1 and CDR2 sequences are LNHDA and SQIVND (reference sequence). The CDR3 sequence is CASSIRRQYQFF. CDR3 nucleotide sequence: TGTGCCAGTAGTATAAGGCGGCAGTACCAGTTCTTC.

The gene calls are TRBV10-3 and TRBJ2-3, with unresolved D. The CDR3 length is 16 residues. Trimming took off 0 bases at V and 2 bases at J, with 12 bases between the two ends. Per germline, CDR1 ENHRY and CDR2 SYGVKD. The CDR3 sequence: CAISESGRTITDTQYF. In DNA form, the CDR3 reads TGTGCCATCAGTGAGTCTGGCCGAACCATCACAGATACGCAGTATTTT.

The chain has TRBV6-1 and TRBJ2-3; 10 nucleotides match TRBD1. Per germline, CDR1 MNHNS and CDR2 SASEGT. Trimming took 6 bases from V and 3 from J; bases not matched to a gene: 12. This CDR3 is 17 amino acids long. DNA for the CDR3: TGTGCCAGCAGCCCCCACCGGACAGGGGGATTGACAGATACGCAGTATTTT. This sequence encodes CASSPHRTGGLTDTQYF.

This clonotype was recorded a few times. The chain links TRBV4-1 to TRBJ2-3, with D perhaps assigned TRBD1 or TRBD2 (7 bases each). V lost 1 base and J lost 2, with 16 bases in between. The CDR3 covers 17 residues. Germline V CDR1 and CDR2: MGHRA, YSYEKL. CDR3 protein: CASSQGGGGQLTDTQYF. DNA of the CDR3: TGCGCCAGCAGCCAAGGAGGGGGGGGACAGCTCACAGATACGCAGTATTTT.

The chain is built from TRBV20-1 and TRBJ2-3; a weak D match, TRBD2 (6 bases). The CDR3 length is 14 residues. The germline V and J ends were trimmed by 5 bases and 2 bases, with 14 bases remaining between them. The V gene's germline CDR1 is DFQATT and CDR2 SNEGSKA (reference sequence). The CDR3 region is CSAGDGGITDTQYF. The CDR3 nucleotides read TGCAGTGCTGGCGACGGCGGGATCACAGATACGCAGTATTTT.

This sequence joins TRBV7-9 and TRBJ1-2; 10 bases fit TRBD1. The CDR3 extends over 19 amino acids. Germline V gene sequence: CDR1 SEHNR, CDR2 FQNEAQ (reference sequence). V lost 3 bases to trimming and J lost 1 base; unmatched junction nucleotides: 14. The CDR3 nucleotides read TGTGCCAGCAGCTTCCCTTCGGGACAGGGGATACGGTTTAACTATGGCTACACCTTC. Protein: CASSFPSGQGIRFNYGYTF.

J is TRBJ2-7 and V is TRBV20-1; TRBD2 matches 7 bases. Per germline, CDR1 DFQATT and CDR2 SNEGSKA (reference sequence). This CDR3 region has 14 residues. After removal of 6 bases from V and 1 base from J, the junction contained 9 bases not matched to a gene. The CDR3 spells CSAMGGSGSYEQYF. CDR3 in DNA: TGCAGTGCCATGGGCGGGAGCGGTTCCTACGAGCAGTACTTC.

Comment on this clonotype: The junction does not match germline at one end; this may be a read error. This chain links TRBV6-5 with TRBJ1-4; no firm D call. The CDR3 has 13 amino acids. The germline gives CDR1 MNHEY, CDR2 SVGAGI. The CDR3: CAGSYSAYEKLFF. The CDR3 region has the DNA TGTGCCGGCAGTTACTCGGCCTATGAAAAACTGTTTTTT.

The gene calls are TRBV4-1 and TRBJ1-2, with a weak D call TRBD1 (5 bases). Germline V gives CDR1 MGHRA, CDR2 YSYEKL. The CDR3 extends over 14 amino acids. Trimming removed 1 base at V and 6 bases at J, with 12 bases between. The CDR3 loop reads CASSQGVRADGYTF. The DNA for the CDR3 is TGCGCCAGCAGCCAAGGTGTCAGGGCGGATGGCTACACCTTC.